The sequence of this T cell receptor (beta chain) was determined in a study of T cells in Graves' hyperthyroidism and ophthalmopathy. The study, taken as a whole, reports: Ophthalmopathy, as predicted by the model, came a median 6.5 months after the prediction.

With regard to this clonotype: Its target is unknown.

From germline, CDR1 is KGHSH and CDR2 LQKENI. Between the trimmed V and J ends, which lost 3 bases and 1 base, there was a span of 12 bases. This CDR3 contains 15 residues. Graves' hyperthyroidism without ophthalmopathy progression within 18 months was termed stable. Those patients with uncontrolled infection, other autoimmune disease, pregnancy or lactation were excluded. The diagnostic basis comprised clinical symptoms, serum thyroxine and TRAb, thyroid ultrasound and orbital computed tomography. The source material, RNA transcripts, was used to amplify TCR beta CDR3 regions. A first-round RT-PCR of the TCR CDR3 used the HTBI primer set. Each CDR3 protein is one row after TCRdb ran MiXCR on the multiplex PCR reads. The table has roughly 700,000 distinct CDR3 sequences, roughly a sixth seen once; the top ten hold around a sixth.

The sequence came from a man aged 50 to 60 with Graves' hyperthyroidism. J is TRBJ1-1 and V is TRBV18; D call uncertain. Sequencing input: blood. The CDR3 DNA sequence: TGTGCCAGCTCACCGGGGTTTAAAAGGAACACTGAAGCTTTCTTT. Encoded protein: CASSPGFKRNTEAFF.